The 24 T cell receptor beta chains listed next were all sequenced from one sample in a study of OX40 agonist ivuxolimab in advanced cancers. Libraries came from the immunoSEQ multiplex PCR assay. Not all clones reach the TCRdb copy of this immuneACCESS table, which keeps in-frame sequences only. Checked studies attribute under half of the gap to unresolved V genes and leave the rest unexplained. The sample table holds 26,000 or so clones, of which 76% were seen once. The ten largest make up over 11% of the sample. The input for sequencing was CD4+ or CD8+ T cells sorted from blood, taken in a trial of the OX40 agonist ivuxolimab. The source of these receptors is an adult with an advanced solid tumor such as melanoma, head and neck, liver or kidney cancer.

The chain joins TRBV6-4 to TRBJ2-2; D is possibly TRBD2 (6 bases). The CDR3 loop spans 14 amino acids. CDR1 and CDR2 (germline): MRHNA, SNTAGT. The V and J ends lost 6 bases and 4 bases respectively, with 12 bases between them. The CDR3 loop reads CASSGGATTGELFF. For the CDR3, the DNA is TGTGCCAGCAGCGGCGGGGCGACCACCGGGGAGCTGTTTTTT.

The V call is TRBV5-4, the J call TRBJ2-5, with 13 bases matching TRBD2. Unmatched junction bases numbered 8, after V lost 0 bases and J lost 6 bases. Per the germline V gene, CDR1 is SGHNT and CDR2 is YYREEE (reference sequence). This CDR3 is built from 17 residues. CDR3 sequence reads: CASSLETSGGATKTQYF. The CDR3 DNA reads as TGTGCCAGCAGCTTGGAAACTAGCGGGGGGGCAACAAAGACCCAGTACTTC.

This clone was detected only a few times. This chain uses TRBV27 with TRBJ2-2; D may be TRBD1 (6 bases). The CDR3 contains 17 residues. Germline V gene lookup returns CDR1 MNHEY and CDR2 SMNVEV (reference sequence). V lost 5 bases and J lost 7, with 23 bases in between. In DNA, the CDR3 is TGTGCCAGCAGTCCGGCACCAGGGGCCGCGCGTATCGGGGAGCTGTTTTTT. It yields the protein CASSPAPGAARIGELFF.

The gene calls are TRBV6-1 and TRBJ1-1, with TRBD1 as a possible D gene (6 bases). The CDR3 is made up of 13 amino acids. The germline V and J ends were trimmed by 6 bases and 6 bases, with 14 bases remaining between them. Germline CDR1 MNHNS, CDR2 SASEGT. The CDR3 sequence: CASRHIQGSEAFF. Here the CDR3 DNA reads TGTGCCAGCAGACACATACAGGGTTCTGAAGCTTTCTTT.

The genes are TRBV30 and TRBJ2-7; D gene uncertain. The CDR3 is 11 residues long. Per germline, CDR1 GTSNPN and CDR2 SVGIG (reference sequence). V gave up 0 bases and J gave up 7 bases, with 7 bases separating them. CDR3 amino acids: CAWSVTAEQYF. The DNA of the CDR3 is TGTGCCTGGAGTGTGACCGCAGAGCAGTACTTC. The entire variable domain, with the rest obtained from reference TRBV30 and TRBJ2-7, is as follows: SQTIHQWPATLVQPVGSPLSLECTVEGTSNPNLYWYRQAAGRGLQLLFYSVGIGQISSEVPQNLSASRPQDRQFILSSKKLLLSDSGFYLCAWSVTAEQYFGPGTRLTVT.

The chain couples TRBV5-1 to TRBJ2-6, with D possibly being TRBD1 (5 bases). CDR3 length equals 16 residues. V lost 4 bases and J 0 bases, leaving 11 bases between the germline ends. Germline values: CDR1 SGHRS, CDR2 YFSETQ. The CDR3 region has the DNA TGCGCCAGCAGCATTACAGGCAGCTCTGGGGCCAACGTCCTGACTTTC. This sequence encodes CASSITGSSGANVLTF.

The CDR3 loop is CASSADRGGNEQFF. Here the CDR3 DNA reads TGTGCCAGCTCAGCCGACAGGGGAGGCAATGAGCAGTTCTTC. The V call is TRBV18, the J call TRBJ2-1; 8 positions agree with TRBD1. CDR3 length equals 14 residues. V trimming: 5 bases; J trimming: 6 bases; junction bases outside the gene matches: 6. Germline CDR1 is KGHSH and CDR2 is LQKENI.

The V and J genes are TRBV18 and TRBJ1-2, with D perhaps TRBD1 (5 bases). The length of the CDR3 is 15 residues. Trimming pared 3 bases from V and 7 bases from J, leaving 18 bases between. CDR1 is KGHSH, CDR2 LQKENI, per germline. CDR3: CASSPTFRGEGGYTF. The CDR3 nucleotides read TGTGCCAGCTCACCCACCTTCCGAGGGGAGGGTGGCTACACCTTC.

As regards this clone: This likely comes from a read error, as the CDR3 has no conserved phenylalanine or tryptophan at its end. The chain uses TRBV4-2 and TRBJ1-2, with TRBD1 matching over 7 bases. CDR1 is LGHNA, CDR2 YNFKEQ, per germline. V dropped 0 bases and J dropped 4; count of bases not matched to a gene: 8. CDR3 length equals 16 residues. CDR3 DNA sequence: TGTGCCAGCAGCCAAGACAAGACAGGGACTGGCTATGGCTACACCTCC. Translating it yields CASSQDKTGTGYGYTS.

The J gene is TRBJ2-2, the V gene TRBV6-6; D unclear. The CDR3 has 15 amino acids. Germline CDR1 and CDR2: MNHNY and SVGAGI (reference sequence). V dropped 5 bases and J dropped 1 base, with 11 bases sitting between them. The CDR3 DNA reads as TGTGCCAGCAGTCCCCTGGGCGGGAACACCGGGGAGCTGTTTTTT. As protein: CASSPLGGNTGELFF.

This clone was observed a few times. The chain is built from TRBV5-1 and TRBJ1-1, with D possibly TRBD1 on 5 matching bases. This CDR3 region has 14 residues. V lost 7 bases to trimming and J lost 3 bases, with 16 bases between them. The germline V gene has CDR1 SGHRS and CDR2 YFSETQ. The CDR3 here is CASGPFDRDTEAFF. CDR3 DNA: TGCGCCAGCGGGCCTTTTGACAGAGACACTGAAGCTTTCTTT.

The V gene is TRBV7-9, the J gene TRBJ1-5, with D perhaps matching TRBD1 (6 bases). The CDR3 is 16 residues long. V was clipped by 6 bases and J by 4 bases, with 19 bases between them. The germline V gene encodes CDR1 SEHNR and CDR2 FQNEAQ (reference sequence). CDR3 region: CASSPEGGIFNQPQHF. In DNA form, the CDR3 reads TGTGCCAGCAGTCCCGAGGGGGGCATATTTAATCAGCCCCAGCATTTT.

This clone has a handful of counts. The chain employs TRBV2 and TRBJ1-2; 9 bases fit TRBD1. This CDR3 has 14 amino acids. The V segment lost 6 bases and the J segment 0 bases; nucleotides outside the gene matches: 2. CDR1 and CDR2 from the germline V gene are SNHLY and FYNNEI. CDR3 residues: CASRGTGSNYGYTF. CDR3 bases: TGTGCCAGCAGGGGGACAGGGTCTAACTATGGCTACACCTTC.

The DNA of the CDR3 is TGTGCCAGCAGCCAAGGAGGGGCGAACACTGAAGCTTTCTTT. Its protein is CASSQGGANTEAFF. The chain employs TRBV14 and TRBJ1-1, with D maybe TRBD1 (5 bases). V lost 1 base and J lost 1, with 7 bases in between. Germline CDR1 is SGHDN and CDR2 is FVKESK. CDR3 size: 14 residues. The full variable domain, in which reference TRBV14 and TRBJ1-1 provide the parts outside the CDR3, is EAGVTQFPSHSVIEKGQTVTLRCDPISGHDNLYWYRRVMGKEIKFLLHFVKESKQDESGMPNNRFLAERTGGTYSTLKVQPAELEDSGVYFCASSQGGANTEAFFGQGTRLTVV.

The chain recombines TRBV30 with TRBJ2-5; D unresolved. The ends were cut back, 5 bases at V and 1 base at J, with 11 bases in the middle. The length of the CDR3 is 13 residues. From germline, CDR1 is GTSNPN and CDR2 SVGIG (reference sequence). As DNA, the CDR3 is TGTGCCTGGGCCTCACTGGGCCAAGAGACCCAGTACTTC. Translating gives CAWASLGQETQYF.

The rearrangement joins TRBV30 to TRBJ1-1, with 9 nucleotides matching TRBD1. Germline V gives CDR1 GTSNPN, CDR2 SVGIG (reference sequence). The CDR3 has 16 residues. The V gene end was trimmed by 0 bases and the J gene end by 0 bases; junction bases not matched to a gene: 5. CDR3 sequence (DNA): TGTGCCTGGAGTGTACAGGGGGCGGTCATGAACACTGAAGCTTTCTTT. Its translation is CAWSVQGAVMNTEAFF.

This clone showed up just a few times. The chain combines TRBV7-9 with TRBJ1-2; D remains ambiguous. V lost 5 bases and J lost 3, with 13 bases in between. Germline assignment: CDR1 SEHNR and CDR2 FQNEAQ (reference sequence). CDR3 length: 14 amino acids. The CDR3 spells CASSRETGDYGYTF. The CDR3, as DNA: TGTGCCAGCAGCCGAGAAACCGGCGACTATGGCTACACCTTC.

The chain links TRBV12-5 to TRBJ1-1; D is undetermined. This CDR3 contains 13 residues. In germline, CDR1 is LGHNT, CDR2 FRNRAP. The V gene lost 7 bases and the J gene lost 1 base, with 10 bases spanning the gap. The CDR3 bases are TGTGCTAGTGCCCAAGATTGGAACACTGAAGCTTTCTTT. Amino acids: CASAQDWNTEAFF.

This clone occurred a few times. The genes are TRBV2 and TRBJ1-2; possible D gene TRBD1, 6 bases. This CDR3 is built from 15 residues. With 5 bases removed from V and 0 bases from J, the gap between germline ends came to 13 bases. Germline lookup yields CDR1 SNHLY and CDR2 FYNNEI. CDR3 in DNA: TGTGCCAGCAGTTCCGGGACACCAACTAACTATGGCTACACCTTC. It encodes CASSSGTPTNYGYTF.

The chain carries TRBV6-5 and TRBJ1-2, with 9 nucleotides matching TRBD1. The CDR3 extends over 14 amino acids. Germline trimming cut 6 bases from V and 7 bases from J; bases unmatched to any gene: 9. CDR1 MNHEY and CDR2 SVGAGI come from the germline V gene. CDR3 coding DNA: TGTGCCAGCAGGCCCGGGACAGGGTTCGGTGGCTACACCTTC. It translates to CASRPGTGFGGYTF.

This clone was found a few times. The chain has TRBV5-1 and TRBJ2-5; 8 bases line up with TRBD2. The V and J ends lost 0 bases and 5 bases, in that order; junction bases with no gene match: 3. Germline V CDR1 and CDR2: SGHRS, YFSETQ. There are 14 residues in the CDR3. CDR3 bases: TGCGCCAGCAGCTTGGAAGGCGGGAGGGAGACCCAGTACTTC. Translated, it gives CASSLEGGRETQYF.

This sequence joins TRBV7-9 and TRBJ1-2, with 8 bases fitting TRBD1. The V and J ends lost 3 bases and 7 bases, in that order; junction bases with no gene match: 4. The CDR3 runs 13 residues. The germline CDR1 and CDR2 sequences are SEHNR and FQNEAQ (reference sequence). CDR3: CASSLRQGIGYTF. CDR3 in DNA: TGTGCCAGCAGCTTGAGACAGGGGATTGGCTACACCTTC.

V usage is TRBV7-2 and J usage is TRBJ1-1; possible D gene TRBD1, 6 bases. V was pared by 5 bases and J by 8 bases, with 15 bases between. The CDR3 is made up of 13 amino acids. Germline-derived CDR1 and CDR2 are SGHTA and FQGNSA. This CDR3 is CASSRDRQAEAFF. The CDR3 region has the DNA TGTGCCAGCAGCCGTGATCGACAGGCGGAAGCTTTCTTT.

The DNA for the CDR3 is TGTGCCAGCAGCTCGACTAGCGGGGGGCCCCCGAGGACCGGGGAGCTGTTTTTT. Protein product: CASSSTSGGPPRTGELFF. V usage is TRBV25-1 and J usage is TRBJ2-2, with TRBD2 matching over 13 bases. This CDR3 has 18 residues. V was clipped by 6 bases and J by 5 bases; unmatched bases: 12. Per germline, CDR1 MGHDK and CDR2 SYGVNS.